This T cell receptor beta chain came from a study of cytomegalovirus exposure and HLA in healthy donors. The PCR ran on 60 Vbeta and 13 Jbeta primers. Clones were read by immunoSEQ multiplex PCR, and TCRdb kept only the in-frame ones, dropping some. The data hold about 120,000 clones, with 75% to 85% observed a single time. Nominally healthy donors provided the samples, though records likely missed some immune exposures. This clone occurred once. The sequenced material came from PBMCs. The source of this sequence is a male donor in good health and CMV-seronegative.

As DNA, the CDR3 is TGCGCCAGCTCTAGCGGGACTATCTACAATGAGCAGTTCTTC. This sequence encodes CASSSGTIYNEQFF. The chain is built from TRBV5-1 and TRBJ2-1; 9 bases map to TRBD2. Per the germline V gene, CDR1 is SGHRS and CDR2 is YFSETQ. CDR3 size: 14 residues. V shed 7 bases, J shed 3 bases, and the junction held 5 bases outside the gene matches.